This T cell receptor (beta chain) was retrieved from a study of T cells after yellow fever vaccination. This clonotype was detected a few times. TCRdb fed the 5' RACE reads into MiXCR, producing one record per CDR3 protein. The table records hundreds of thousands of distinct CDR3 sequences, roughly an eighth of them present only once. The CDR3 loop spans 14 amino acids. Looked up from germline, CDR1 is KGHDR and CDR2 is SFDVKD. V was clipped by 3 bases and J by 0 bases, with 6 bases between them. Source: PBMCs, taken on the day of the yellow fever booster vaccination. The TCR was taken from a man between 25 and 39 years old who received the YFV17D yellow fever vaccine. The rearrangement joins TRBV24-1 to TRBJ2-3; D unresolved. CDR3 in amino acids: CATSDVGSTDTQYF. The CDR3 DNA reads TGTGCCACCAGTGATGTTGGGAGCACAGATACGCAGTATTTT.